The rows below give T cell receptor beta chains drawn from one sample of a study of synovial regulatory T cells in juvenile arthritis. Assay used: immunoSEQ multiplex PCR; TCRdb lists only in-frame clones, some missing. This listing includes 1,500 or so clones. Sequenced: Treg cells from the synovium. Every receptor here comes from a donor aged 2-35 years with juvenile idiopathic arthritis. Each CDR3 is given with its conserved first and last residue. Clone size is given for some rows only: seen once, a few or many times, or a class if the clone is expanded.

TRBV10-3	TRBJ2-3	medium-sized	CAISGASTFTDTQYF
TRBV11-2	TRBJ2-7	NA	CASTSLFSSGQYF
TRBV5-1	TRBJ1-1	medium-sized	CASSWLKSTEAFF
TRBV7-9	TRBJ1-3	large	CASSLGGNTIYF
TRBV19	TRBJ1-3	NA	CASSQQATTPLTGNTIYF
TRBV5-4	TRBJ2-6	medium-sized	CASSLGWQASGANVLTF
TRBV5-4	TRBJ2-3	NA	CASSPYPRADTQYF
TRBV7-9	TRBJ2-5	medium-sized	CAAREQGEETQYF
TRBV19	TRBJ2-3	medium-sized	CASSARDRAPTDTQYF
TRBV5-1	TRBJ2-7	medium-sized	CASSSALAGGYEQYF
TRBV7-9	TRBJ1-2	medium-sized	CASGRLVVGGGTGGYTF
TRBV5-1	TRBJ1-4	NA	CASSLTVFNEKLFF
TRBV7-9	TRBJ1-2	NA	CASSLAGAHGYTF
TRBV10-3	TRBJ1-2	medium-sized	CAISEVGPGYTF
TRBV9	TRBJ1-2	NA	CASSERQGNYGYTF
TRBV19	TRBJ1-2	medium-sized	CASSIRHLYGYTF
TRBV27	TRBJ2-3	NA	CASSKRDSTDTQYF
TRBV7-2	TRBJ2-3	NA	CASSLAGGVGLDTQYF
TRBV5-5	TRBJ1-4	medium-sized	CASSLNQGNEKLFF
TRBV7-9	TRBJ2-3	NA	CASSLYTGLAFTDTQYF
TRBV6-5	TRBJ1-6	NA	CASPPRWHYNSPLPF
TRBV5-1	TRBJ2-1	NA	CASSLVVSGGSWEQFF
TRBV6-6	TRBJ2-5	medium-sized	CASSYEGQLQETQYF
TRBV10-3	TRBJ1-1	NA	CAISGPGMNTEAFF
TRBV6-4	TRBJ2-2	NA	CASLSTRRKGADTGELFF
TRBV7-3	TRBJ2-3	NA	CASSLRDNTDTQYF
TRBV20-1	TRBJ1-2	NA	CSARTGSGYTF
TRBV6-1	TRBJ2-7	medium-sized	CASSYRGGSSYEQYF
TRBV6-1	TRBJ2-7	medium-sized	CASSEVGGSDEQYF
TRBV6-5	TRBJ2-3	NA	CASSYRGQASTDTQYF
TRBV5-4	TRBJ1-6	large	CASSLRGGGGNSPLHF
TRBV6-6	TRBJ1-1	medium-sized	CASSYADRGAFF
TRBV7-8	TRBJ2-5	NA	CASSLRGGAQYF
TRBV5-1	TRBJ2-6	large	CASSLLSTGLSSGANVLTF
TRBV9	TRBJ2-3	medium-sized	CASSAKGLAATDTQYF
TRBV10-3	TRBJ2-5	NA	CAISHPGLGVQETQYF
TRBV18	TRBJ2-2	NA	CASSPWRIDTGELFF